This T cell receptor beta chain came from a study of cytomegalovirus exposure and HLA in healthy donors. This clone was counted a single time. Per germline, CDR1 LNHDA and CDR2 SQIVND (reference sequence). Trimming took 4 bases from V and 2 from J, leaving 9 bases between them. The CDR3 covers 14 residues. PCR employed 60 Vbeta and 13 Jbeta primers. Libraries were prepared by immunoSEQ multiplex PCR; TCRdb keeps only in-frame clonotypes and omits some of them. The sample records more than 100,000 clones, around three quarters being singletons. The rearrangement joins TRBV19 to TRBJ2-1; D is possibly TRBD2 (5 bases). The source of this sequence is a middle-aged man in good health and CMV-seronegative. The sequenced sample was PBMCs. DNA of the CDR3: TGTGCCAGTAGTACCGGGGTCCCCTACAATGAGCAGTTCTTC. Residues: CASSTGVPYNEQFF.